This T cell receptor (beta chain) was sequenced for a study of beta chain features in type 1 diabetes. Study-level results: All four CD4+ subsets from Type 1 diabetes patients carried moderately but significantly shorter TCRB CDR3s.

Deletions cut 0 bases from V and 6 bases from J, with 7 bases between. This CDR3 region has 13 residues. Germline V gives CDR1 SGHDT, CDR2 YYEEEE. The entirety of the isolated RNA underwent reverse transcription, so expressed TCRB transcripts were sequenced. Profiled with immunoSEQ multiplex PCR; TCRdb holds only in-frame clones, not every one. The sample comprises hundreds of thousands of clones, about an eighth of which are singletons, and just under 0.04% rests with the top ten. This clone was counted a few times. Its antigen remains unidentified. The receptor's source is a man aged 18 to 35 with type 1 diabetes. The rearrangement uses TRBV5-6 and TRBJ2-1; D ambiguous. Sequenced material: naive CD4+ T cells from blood. CDR3 sequence reads: CASSLGRSNEQFF. The CDR3 DNA is TGTGCCAGCAGCTTGGGACGGAGCAATGAGCAGTTCTTC. The entire variable domain, with the rest obtained from reference TRBV5-6 and TRBJ2-1, is as follows: DAGVTQSPTHLIKTRGQQVTLRCSPKSGHDTVSWYQQALGQGPQFIFQYYEEEERQRGNFPDRFSGHQFPNYSSELNVNALLLGDSALYLCASSLGRSNEQFFGPGTRLTVL.